These 21 T cell receptor beta chains were all obtained from the same sample, sequenced in a study of blood T cells in healthy people across ages. Primed by a sample-barcoded 5' primer and a J-beta primer mix, a second PCR proceeded for about 7 to 11 cycles. TCRdb reprocessed the 5' RACE reads via MiXCR and lists one record per CDR3 protein. The sample consists of about 540,000 distinct CDR3 sequences, less than 25% of them appearing once. A further study also used this sample, focusing on T cells of mothers and their children.

The sequenced material came from blood. Receptors originate from a boy between 10 and 17 years old in good health.

The rearrangement uses TRBV14 and TRBJ2-1; TRBD1 matches 9 bases. The CDR3 runs 18 residues. Germline V gives CDR1 SGHDN, CDR2 FVKESK. J was trimmed by 0 bases and V by 2 bases; bases with no gene match: 8. CDR3 bases: TGTGCCAGCAGCCAAAACCCGGGACAGGGAAGCTCCTACAATGAGCAGTTCTTC. This sequence encodes CASSQNPGQGSSYNEQFF.

This clonotype was seen at least ten times. V gene TRBV27 combines with J gene TRBJ2-7; TRBD1 aligns across 8 bases. The germline CDR1 and CDR2 sequences are MNHEY and SMNVEV (reference sequence). The CDR3 is 13 amino acids. V shed 4 bases and J 3 bases; nucleotides not matched to a gene: 2. CDR3 nucleotide sequence: TGTGCCAGCAGTTCAGGGGGCGGCTACGAGCAGTACTTC. It encodes CASSSGGGYEQYF.

The sample holds a few counts of this clonotype. V usage is TRBV6-2 or TRBV6-3 and J usage is TRBJ2-5, with 7 bases aligning to TRBD2. The CDR3 is 15 residues long. The germline gives CDR1 MNHEY, CDR2 SVGEGT. Losses at the gene ends were 5 bases for V and 6 bases for J; bases not matched to a gene: 12. CDR3 protein: CASSDPRLGGKTQYF. The DNA for the CDR3 is TGTGCCAGCAGTGACCCCCGACTGGGGGGGAAGACCCAGTACTTC.

Of note for this clonotype: Sequence at one end of the junction differs from germline and may be a read error. The chain joins TRBV5-1 to TRBJ2-2; D is perhaps TRBD2 (5 bases). The CDR3 length is 13 residues. Germline CDR1 is SGHRS and CDR2 is YFSETQ. The CDR3, as DNA: TGCGCCAGCAGCTTAGGACGAGGCTGGGAGCTGGTTTTT. It translates to CASSLGRGWELVF.

This rearrangement joins TRBV7-2 to TRBJ2-3; D is perhaps TRBD1 (6 bases). Germline V gene sequence: CDR1 SGHTA, CDR2 FQGNSA. This CDR3 spans 13 amino acids. Trimming took off 4 bases at V and 4 bases at J, with 9 bases between the two ends. CDR3 DNA sequence: TGTGCCAGCAGCTCCGGGACACCAGATACGCAGTATTTT. It translates to CASSSGTPDTQYF.

The V gene is TRBV4-3, the J gene TRBJ2-1; D perhaps matches TRBD2 (7 bases). The CDR3 runs to 15 residues. The germline V and J ends were trimmed by 1 base and 5 bases, with 12 bases remaining between them. Germline V gives CDR1 LGHNA, CDR2 YSLEER. The CDR3 DNA reads as TGCGCCAGCAGCCAAGGGGGGGGCAGAGACAATGAGCAGTTCTTC. Its protein product is CASSQGGGRDNEQFF.

This clonotype was recorded at least ten times. This chain links TRBV7-2 with TRBJ1-2, with D unclear. The CDR3 has 15 residues. Germline CDR1 reads SGHTA; CDR2 reads FQGNSA. V lost 2 bases and J 3 bases, leaving 13 bases between the germline ends. The CDR3 coding sequence is TGTGCCAGCAGCTTATTAGCCATTGTAGACTATGGCTACACCTTC. Amino acid sequence: CASSLLAIVDYGYTF.

This clonotype was seen only a few times. The chain couples TRBV4-1 to TRBJ2-7; 11 bases match TRBD1. V lost 2 bases to trimming and J lost 4 bases; unmatched junction nucleotides: 4. The CDR3 is 15 residues long. CDR1 and CDR2 from the germline V gene are MGHRA and YSYEKL. CDR3 residues: CASSQPGQGEYEQYF. The CDR3, as DNA: TGCGCCAGCAGCCAACCGGGACAGGGGGAGTACGAGCAGTACTTC.

This clonotype was detected only a few times. The J gene is TRBJ1-1, the V gene TRBV3-1, with D perhaps TRBD1 (5 bases). Germline CDR1 reads LGHDT; CDR2 reads YNNKEL (reference sequence). CDR3 length equals 16 residues. The V end was cut by 2 bases, the J end by 0 bases, with 13 bases between. CDR3 protein: CASSQSVGGVNTEAFF. The CDR3 coding sequence is TGTGCCAGCAGCCAATCCGTGGGAGGGGTGAACACTGAAGCTTTCTTT.

This clonotype was counted between two and nine times. V and J are TRBV4-3 and TRBJ2-7; 8 bases are a match to TRBD2. The CDR3 has 15 residues. CDR1 is LGHNA, CDR2 YSLEER, per germline. V shed 3 bases and J 2 bases; nucleotides not matched to a gene: 6. The CDR3 region is CASSHGSGGAYEQYF. The DNA for the CDR3 is TGCGCCAGCAGCCATGGGTCGGGAGGGGCCTACGAGCAGTACTTC.

The table lists this clonotype with a few counts. The chain uses TRBV20-1 and TRBJ1-6; no firm D call. Germline CDR1 is DFQATT and CDR2 is SNEGSKA (reference sequence). V was shortened by 0 bases and J by 10 bases, with 13 bases between the two germline ends. This CDR3 spans 14 amino acids. This chain's CDR3 is CSARDGRRGSPLHF. The DNA of the CDR3 is TGCAGTGCTAGAGATGGAAGGCGGGGATCACCCCTCCACTTT.

V gene TRBV28 combines with J gene TRBJ1-1; 10 bases fit TRBD1. There are 15 residues in the CDR3. J lost 6 bases, V lost 5 bases, and 9 bases had no gene match. Per germline, CDR1 MDHEN and CDR2 SYDVKM. CDR3 amino acids: CASSPWGQGNPEAFF. In DNA form, the CDR3 reads TGTGCCAGCAGTCCCTGGGGACAGGGGAATCCTGAAGCTTTCTTT.

This clonotype was picked up a small number of times. This chain connects TRBV28 to TRBJ2-7; TRBD1 might be the D (6 bases). Germline values: CDR1 MDHEN, CDR2 SYDVKM. This CDR3 is 13 amino acids long. The germline V and J ends were trimmed by 5 bases and 2 bases, with 10 bases remaining between them. Here the CDR3 reads CASSNRVTYEQYF. In DNA, the CDR3 is TGTGCCAGCAGTAACAGGGTCACCTACGAGCAGTACTTC.

This clonotype turned up a few times. The chain carries TRBV27 and TRBJ1-2, with D hard to call. This CDR3 comprises 13 residues. Trimming stripped 7 bases from V and 3 bases from J, with 12 bases between. Germline V gene lookup returns CDR1 MNHEY and CDR2 SMNVEV (reference sequence). CDR3 sequence (DNA): TGTGCCAGCAAGGACGGAGGTGACTATGGCTACACCTTC. Its protein is CASKDGGDYGYTF.

The V and J genes are TRBV28 and TRBJ2-2; weak D call: TRBD2 (6 bases). The CDR3 is 18 amino acids. With 3 bases removed from V and 7 bases from J, the gap between germline ends came to 24 bases. Germline CDR1 is MDHEN and CDR2 is SYDVKM. CDR3 loop: CASSLLGAGSMFSGELFF. CDR3 nucleotides: TGTGCCAGCAGTTTGCTTGGGGCCGGGAGTATGTTCAGCGGGGAGCTGTTTTTT.

A note on this clonotype: An end of the junction differs from the germline gene, which may be a read error. This chain uses TRBV7-2 with TRBJ2-1; the D call may be TRBD1 or TRBD2 (5 bases each). This CDR3 comprises 15 residues. Germline V gene lookup returns CDR1 SGHTA and CDR2 FQGNSA. The CDR3 reads CASSLVGPSSNKQFF. CDR3 nucleotides: TGTGCCAGCAGCTTAGTGGGACCCAGCTCCAATAAGCAGTTCTTC.

The gene calls are TRBV20-1 and TRBJ2-1, with 9 bases lining up with TRBD1. Judging by the DNA end, TRBJ2-5 fits better; the J call may be wrong. Germline V gene sequence: CDR1 DFQATT, CDR2 SNEGSKA (reference sequence). This CDR3 has 16 amino acids. CDR3 protein: CSARPPGTGKQETQYF. The DNA for the CDR3 is TGCAGTGCTAGACCCCCTGGGACAGGGAAGCAAGAGACCCAGTACTTC.

The genes are TRBV7-6 and TRBJ2-7; no clear D gene. CDR3 length equals 14 residues. V was shortened by 4 bases and J by 1 base, with 11 bases between the two germline ends. Per germline, CDR1 SGHVS and CDR2 FNYEAQ. For the CDR3, the DNA is TGTGCCAGCAGCTCACAGCGCGAGTCCTACGAGCAGTACTTC. Its translation is CASSSQRESYEQYF.

The V and J genes are TRBV10-1 and TRBJ2-5; the D call may be TRBD1 or TRBD2 (5 bases each). The J call could be wrong; TRBJ2-1 is a better fit for the DNA end. The CDR3 has 17 residues. Germline CDR1 WNHNN, CDR2 SYGVQD (reference sequence). Here the CDR3 DNA reads TGCGCCAGCAGTGGACGTGGGGCAGGGACCCCGGACAATGAGCAGTTCTTC. This sequence encodes CASSGRGAGTPDNEQFF.

The chain has TRBV6-5 and TRBJ1-1; 8 bases are shared with TRBD1. Germline values: CDR1 MNHEY, CDR2 SVGAGI. With V trimmed by 4 bases and J by 5 bases, 9 bases remained unmatched. CDR3 length: 15 amino acids. CDR3 in amino acids: CASSSLGQGGTEAFF. As DNA, the CDR3 is TGTGCCAGCAGTTCCCTAGGACAGGGCGGGACTGAAGCTTTCTTT.

This clonotype was found a few times. A much larger clone lies one base from this, so it may be a read error. The chain uses TRBV4-2 and TRBJ2-2; TRBD2 agrees at 10 bases. From germline, CDR1 is LGHNA and CDR2 YNFKEQ. The CDR3 has 15 amino acids. The CDR3 DNA reads TGTGCCGGCAGCCATGGGACTAGCGACACCGGGGAGCTGTTTTTT. Translation gives CAGSHGTSDTGELFF.